Each of the 21 T cell receptor beta chains below was sequenced from the same sample in a study of T cells in localized non-small cell lung cancer. Only in-frame clones appear in the TCRdb table, and some are missing; sequencing was by immunoSEQ multiplex PCR. The table lists approximately 1,200 clones, around 20% of them singletons. The sample here was normal lung tissue next to the tumor, taken before any cancer treatment. All receptors derive from a male donor older than 55 with stage I lung adenocarcinoma.

A few counts support this clone. J is TRBJ1-3 and V is TRBV7-1; no firm D call. TRBV7-1 is an ORF; its function is uncertain. The CDR3 is 15 residues long. Trimming took off 5 bases at V and 2 bases at J, with 13 bases between the two ends. The CDR3 DNA reads as TGTGCCAGCAGCACCTCAAGTGGGGCTGGAAACACCATATATTTT. Protein product: CASSTSSGAGNTIYF.

The chain employs TRBV5-1 and TRBJ2-3; 12 nucleotides align to TRBD2. Trimming at V came to 4 bases and at J to 1 base, leaving 1 base not matched to a gene. The CDR3 totals 15 residues. Germline V gene data show CDR1 as SGHRS and CDR2 as YFSETQ. The CDR3 is CASSRTSGGTDTQYF. In DNA, the CDR3 is TGCGCCAGCAGCCGGACTAGCGGGGGCACAGATACGCAGTATTTT.

The chain employs TRBV19 and TRBJ1-5, with 7 positions matching TRBD1. The germline V gene encodes CDR1 LNHDA and CDR2 SQIVND (reference sequence). V gave up 6 bases and J gave up 8 bases; unmatched junction bases: 4. This CDR3 has 12 amino acids. The CDR3 DNA reads TGTGCCAGTAGCGACAGGGAAAAGCCCCAGCATTTT. The encoded protein is CASSDREKPQHF.

This chain joins TRBV5-1 and TRBJ1-2, with TRBD1 matching over 8 bases. The CDR3 covers 15 residues. V dropped 4 bases and J dropped 6; count of bases not matched to a gene: 11. Germline-derived CDR1 and CDR2 are SGHRS and YFSETQ. The CDR3 sequence: CASSRRLTGEDGYTF. DNA of the CDR3: TGCGCCAGCAGCCGGCGTCTGACAGGGGAGGATGGCTACACCTTC. The full variable domain, rest sourced from reference TRBV5-1 and TRBJ1-2, is KAGVTQTPRYLIKTRGQQVTLSCSPISGHRSVSWYQQTPGQGLQFLFEYFSETQRNKGNFPGRFSGRQFSNSRSEMNVSTLELGDSALYLCASSRRLTGEDGYTFGSGTRLTVV.

This clone was seen a handful of times. The chain couples TRBV19 to TRBJ1-6; no definite D call. The CDR3 loop spans 13 amino acids. Trimming removed 5 bases at V and 4 bases at J, with 6 bases between. In germline, CDR1 is LNHDA, CDR2 SQIVND (reference sequence). The CDR3 coding sequence is TGTGCCAGTAGTCCCCCGTATAATTCACCCCTCCACTTT. Amino acids: CASSPPYNSPLHF.

This clone was seen a handful of times. This chain uses TRBV19 with TRBJ1-5; no clear D. The V end was cut by 5 bases, the J end by 3 bases, with 8 bases between. The V gene's germline CDR1 is LNHDA and CDR2 SQIVND (reference sequence). The CDR3 is 13 amino acids. CDR3 coding DNA: TGTGCCAGTAGTTCAGTTTTCAATCAGCCCCAGCATTTT. It specifies CASSSVFNQPQHF.

This clone was counted between two and nine times. V is TRBV6-8 and J is TRBJ2-7; the D is unclear. The CDR3 extends over 13 amino acids. The V gene lost 7 bases and the J gene lost 1 base, with 11 bases spanning the gap. In germline, CDR1 is MNHGY, CDR2 SAAAGT. The CDR3: CASMTENSYEQYF. The CDR3 DNA follows: TGTGCCAGCATGACTGAGAATTCCTACGAGCAGTACTTC.

This clone is categorized as medium-sized (0.01 to 0.1%). The genes are TRBV11-3 and TRBJ2-7; D gene unclear. The V and J ends lost 3 bases and 1 base respectively, with 19 bases between them. Germline V gene lookup returns CDR1 SGHNT and CDR2 YENEEA. The CDR3 is 17 amino acids. CDR3 residues: CASSLLGNDPISYEQYF. For the CDR3, the DNA is TGTGCCAGCAGCTTGCTTGGAAATGACCCCATTTCCTACGAGCAGTACTTC.

In its sample, this clone is large. The gene calls are TRBV9 and TRBJ1-1; 10 bases align to TRBD1. The germline gives CDR1 SGDLS, CDR2 YYNGEE. There are 14 residues in the CDR3. With 0 bases clipped from V and 5 bases from J, the junction kept 1 base outside the gene matches. CDR3 bases: TGTGCCAGCAGCGTAGGGACAGGGGGGACTGAAGCTTTCTTT. Its translation is CASSVGTGGTEAFF.

This clone was picked up a small number of times. This chain links TRBV11-3 with TRBJ1-2; no clear D. CDR1 SGHNT and CDR2 YENEEA come from the germline V gene. CDR3 length: 17 residues. V lost 1 base and J 4 bases, leaving 19 bases between the germline ends. Written as DNA, the CDR3 is TGTGCCAGCAGCTTAGTCCCGGACTGGGAATGGGGCTATGGCTACACCTTC. This codes for CASSLVPDWEWGYGYTF.

Sample share makes this clone medium-sized. The chain joins TRBV11-3 to TRBJ2-1, with TRBD1 identical over 7 bases. There are 15 residues in the CDR3. Germline V CDR1 and CDR2: SGHNT, YENEEA. V lost 4 bases to trimming and J lost 0 bases; unmatched junction nucleotides: 3. CDR3 DNA: TGTGCCAGCAGCTCGGGGACAGTCTCCTACAATGAGCAGTTCTTC. As protein: CASSSGTVSYNEQFF.

This chain links TRBV5-1 with TRBJ2-2; TRBD1 matches 11 bases. Trimming removed 2 bases from V and 3 bases from J; junction bases left unmatched: 3. The germline gives CDR1 SGHRS, CDR2 YFSETQ. This CDR3 has 16 residues. CDR3 in amino acids: CASSLRTGGDTGELFF. CDR3 DNA sequence: TGCGCCAGCAGCTTRAGGACAGGGGGCGACACCGGGGAGCTGTTTTTT.

This clone was found a few times. The V and J genes are TRBV7-6 and TRBJ2-5, with TRBD1 matching over 11 bases. V dropped 5 bases and J dropped 5; count of bases not matched to a gene: 7. CDR1 is SGHVS and CDR2 is FNYEAQ in the germline V gene. There are 15 residues in the CDR3. The CDR3, as DNA: TGTGCCAGCAGCGGGGGGACAGGGGGGTTGGAGACCCAGTACTTC. Translation gives CASSGGTGGLETQYF.

The V call is TRBV11-3, the J call TRBJ2-3; 11 nucleotides match TRBD2. Looked up from germline, CDR1 is SGHNT and CDR2 is YENEEA. J gave up 3 bases and V 3 bases, and 2 bases lay outside the gene matches. CDR3 size: 15 residues. Here the CDR3 reads CASSLTSGETDTQYF. CDR3 nucleotide sequence: TGTGCCAGCAGCTTGACTAGCGGGGAAACAGATACGCAGTATTTT.

This clone appeared a few times. The chain has TRBV9 and TRBJ2-1; D is tentatively TRBD1 or TRBD2 (5 bases each). This CDR3 has 12 amino acids. From germline, CDR1 is SGDLS and CDR2 YYNGEE. V dropped 3 bases and J dropped 9 bases, with 10 bases sitting between them. The CDR3 is CASSDFGGEQFF. In DNA form, the CDR3 reads TGTGCCAGCAGCGACTTTGGGGGTGAGCAGTTCTTC. The variable domain in full, with the rest retrieved from reference TRBV9 and TRBJ2-1, is DSGVTQTPKHLITATGQRVTLRCSPRSGDLSVYWYQQSLDQGLQFLIQYYNGEERAKGNILERFSAQQFPDLHSELNLSSLELGDSALYFCASSDFGGEQFFGPGTRLTVL.

In this sample, this clone is medium-sized. The chain employs TRBV11-3 and TRBJ2-1; 11 bases match TRBD2. Trimming cost V 4 bases and J 7 bases; bases outside gene matches: 6. Per the germline V gene, CDR1 is SGHNT and CDR2 is YENEEA. This CDR3 comprises 15 residues. CDR3 nucleotide sequence: TGTGCCAGCAGCTCGTCTAGCGGGGGGTGGAATGAGCAGTTCTTC. Its protein is CASSSSSGGWNEQFF.

The chain is built from TRBV29-1 and TRBJ1-1, with 7 positions matching TRBD1. CDR3 length: 13 residues. V lost 6 bases, J lost 3 bases, and 7 bases stayed unmatched. The germline CDR1 and CDR2 sequences are SQVTM and ANQGSEA. The CDR3 sequence is CSVNRGPDTEAFF. The CDR3 DNA follows: TGCAGCGTAAACAGGGGTCCGGACACTGAAGCTTTCTTT.

The chain recombines TRBV6-8 with TRBJ2-1, with 9 bases that match TRBD2. The length of the CDR3 is 16 residues. Germline V CDR1 and CDR2: MNHGY, SAAAGT. The V segment lost 4 bases and the J segment 8 bases; nucleotides outside the gene matches: 12. CDR3 DNA sequence: TGTGCCAGCAGTTGGGTCGCGGGGGGGTCCTTAGATGAGCAGTTCTTC. Translating it yields CASSWVAGGSLDEQFF.

This clone ranks as large. V is TRBV6-8 and J is TRBJ2-5, with D maybe TRBD1 (6 bases). Germline loops: CDR1 MNHGY, CDR2 SAAAGT. The ends were cut back, 5 bases at V and 2 bases at J, with 12 bases in the middle. The CDR3 is 14 residues long. The CDR3 sequence: CASSHPDRQETQYF. Here the CDR3 DNA reads TGTGCCAGCAGTCACCCCGACAGGCAAGAGACCCAGTACTTC.

About this clone itself: The identical CDR3 is also encoded by other nucleotide sequences in the sample. The rearrangement links TRBV30 to TRBJ1-6; D is unresolved. Germline V gives CDR1 GTSNPN, CDR2 SVGIG (reference sequence). The CDR3 has 13 amino acids. V lost 8 bases and J 4 bases, leaving 12 bases between the germline ends. The CDR3: CAGRGEYNSPLHF. In nucleotides, the CDR3 is TGTGCCGGGCGCGGGGAATATAATTCACCCCTCCACTTT.

The chain couples TRBV11-3 to TRBJ1-5, with TRBD1 as a possible D gene (6 bases). The germline CDR1 and CDR2 sequences are SGHNT and YENEEA. V lost 3 bases, J lost 8 bases, and 17 bases lay in between. CDR3 size: 15 residues. The CDR3 nucleotides are TGTGCCAGCAGCTTGAGGGGAGGGGGTAGGGAGCCCCAGCATTTT. Amino acids: CASSLRGGGREPQHF.